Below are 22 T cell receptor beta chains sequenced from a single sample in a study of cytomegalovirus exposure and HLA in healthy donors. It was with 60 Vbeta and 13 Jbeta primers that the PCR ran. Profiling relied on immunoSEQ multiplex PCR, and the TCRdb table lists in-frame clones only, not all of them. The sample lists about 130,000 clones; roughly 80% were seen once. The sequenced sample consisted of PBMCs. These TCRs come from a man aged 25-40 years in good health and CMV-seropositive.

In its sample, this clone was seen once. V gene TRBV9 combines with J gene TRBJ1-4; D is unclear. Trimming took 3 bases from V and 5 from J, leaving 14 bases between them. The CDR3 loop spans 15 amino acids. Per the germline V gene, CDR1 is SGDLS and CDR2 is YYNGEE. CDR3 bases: TGTGCCAGCAGCGACAAGATGGGCCCCAATGAAAAACTGTTTTTT. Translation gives CASSDKMGPNEKLFF.

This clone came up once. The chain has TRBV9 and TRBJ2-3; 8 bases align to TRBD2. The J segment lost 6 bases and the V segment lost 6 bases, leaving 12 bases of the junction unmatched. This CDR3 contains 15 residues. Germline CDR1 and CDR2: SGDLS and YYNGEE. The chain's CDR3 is CASNIRGGSRDTQYF. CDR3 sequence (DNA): TGTGCCAGCAACATCCGGGGGGGATCCAGGGATACGCAGTATTTT.

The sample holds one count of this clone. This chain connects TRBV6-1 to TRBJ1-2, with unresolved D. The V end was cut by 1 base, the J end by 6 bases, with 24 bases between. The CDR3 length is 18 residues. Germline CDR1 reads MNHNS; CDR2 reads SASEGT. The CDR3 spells CASSEEFATDLFWDGYTF. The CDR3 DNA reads TGTGCCAGCAGTGAAGAATTCGCGACGGACTTATTTTGGGATGGCTACACCTTC.

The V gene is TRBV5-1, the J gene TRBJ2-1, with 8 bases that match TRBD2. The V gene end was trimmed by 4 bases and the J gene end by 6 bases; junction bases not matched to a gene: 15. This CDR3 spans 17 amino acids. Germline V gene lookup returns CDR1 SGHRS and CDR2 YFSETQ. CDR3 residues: CASSPNAGLASGNEQFF. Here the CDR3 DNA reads TGCGCCAGCAGCCCCAATGCCGGACTAGCCTCCGGCAATGAGCAGTTCTTC.

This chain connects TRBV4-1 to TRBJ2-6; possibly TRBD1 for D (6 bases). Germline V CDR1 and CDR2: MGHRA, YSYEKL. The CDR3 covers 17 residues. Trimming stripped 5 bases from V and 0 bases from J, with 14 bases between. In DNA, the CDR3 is TGCGCCAGCAGCTACCGGGACATGTCCTCTGGGGCCAACGTCCTGACTTTC. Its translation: CASSYRDMSSGANVLTF.

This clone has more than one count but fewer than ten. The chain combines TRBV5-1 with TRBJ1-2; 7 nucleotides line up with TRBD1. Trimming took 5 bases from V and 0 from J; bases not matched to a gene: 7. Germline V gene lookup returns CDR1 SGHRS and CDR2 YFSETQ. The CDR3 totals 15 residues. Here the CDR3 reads CASSPGDRSNYGYTF. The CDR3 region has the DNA TGCGCCAGCAGTCCTGGGGACAGATCTAACTATGGCTACACCTTC.

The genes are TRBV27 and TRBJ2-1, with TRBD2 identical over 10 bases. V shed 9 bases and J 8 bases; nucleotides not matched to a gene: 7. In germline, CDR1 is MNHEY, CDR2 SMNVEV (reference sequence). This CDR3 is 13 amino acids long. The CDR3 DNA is TGTGCCAGTGGGAGCGGGGGGGCCCATGAGCAGTTCTTC. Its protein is CASGSGGAHEQFF.

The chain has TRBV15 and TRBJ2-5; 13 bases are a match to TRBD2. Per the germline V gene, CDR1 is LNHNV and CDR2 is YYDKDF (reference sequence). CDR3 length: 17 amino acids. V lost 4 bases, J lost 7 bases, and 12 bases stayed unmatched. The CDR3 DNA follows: TGTGCCACCAGCACCACTATACAACTAGCGGGGGGGCGGACCCAGTACTTC. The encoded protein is CATSTTIQLAGGRTQYF.

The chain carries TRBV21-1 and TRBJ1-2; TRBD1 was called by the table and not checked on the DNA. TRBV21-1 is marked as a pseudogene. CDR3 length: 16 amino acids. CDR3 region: CASTPKQGAANYGYTF. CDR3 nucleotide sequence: TGTGCCAGCACCCCAAAGCAAGGGGCCGCTAACTATGGCTACACCTTC.

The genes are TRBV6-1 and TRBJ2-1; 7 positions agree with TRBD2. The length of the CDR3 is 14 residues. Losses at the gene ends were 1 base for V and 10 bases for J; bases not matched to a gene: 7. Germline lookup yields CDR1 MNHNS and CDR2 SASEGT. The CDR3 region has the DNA TGTGCCAGCAGTGAAGTGGGGGGGACCCAAGAGCAGTTCTTC. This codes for CASSEVGGTQEQFF.

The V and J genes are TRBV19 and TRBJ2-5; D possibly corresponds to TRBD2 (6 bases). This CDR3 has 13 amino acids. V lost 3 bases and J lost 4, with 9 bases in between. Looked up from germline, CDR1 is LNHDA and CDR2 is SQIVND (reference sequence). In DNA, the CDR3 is TGTGCCAGTAGTATCGGGGGTGGAGAGACCCAGTACTTC. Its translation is CASSIGGGETQYF. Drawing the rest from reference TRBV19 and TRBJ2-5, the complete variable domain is DGGITQSPKYLFRKEGQNVTLSCEQNLNHDAMYWYRQDPGQGLRLIYYSQIVNDFQKGDIAEGYSVSREKKESFPLTVTSAQKNPTAFYLCASSIGGGETQYFGPGTRLLVL.

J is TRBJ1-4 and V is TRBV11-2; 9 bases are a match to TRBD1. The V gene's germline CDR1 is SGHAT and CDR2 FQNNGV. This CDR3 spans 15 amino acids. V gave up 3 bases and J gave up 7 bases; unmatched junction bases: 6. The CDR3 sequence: CASSFRQGVGEKLFF. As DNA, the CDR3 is TGTGCCAGCAGCTTCCGACAGGGGGTGGGTGAAAAACTGTTTTTT.

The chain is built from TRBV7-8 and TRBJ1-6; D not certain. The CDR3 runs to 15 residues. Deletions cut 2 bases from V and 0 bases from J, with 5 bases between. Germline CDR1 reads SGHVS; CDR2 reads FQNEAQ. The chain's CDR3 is CASSLRSSYNSPLHF. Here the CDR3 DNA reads TGTGCCAGCAGCTTAAGGAGCTCCTATAATTCACCCCTCCACTTT.

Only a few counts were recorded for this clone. CDR3 residues: CASSYGQGRRETQYF. Written as DNA, the CDR3 is TGTGCCAGCAGTTACGGACAGGGGAGGCGAGAGACCCAGTACTTC. The chain carries TRBV6-5 and TRBJ2-5; 9 bases map to TRBD1. The CDR3 runs to 15 residues. V was clipped by 2 bases and J by 4 bases; unmatched bases: 5. The germline gives CDR1 MNHEY, CDR2 SVGAGI.

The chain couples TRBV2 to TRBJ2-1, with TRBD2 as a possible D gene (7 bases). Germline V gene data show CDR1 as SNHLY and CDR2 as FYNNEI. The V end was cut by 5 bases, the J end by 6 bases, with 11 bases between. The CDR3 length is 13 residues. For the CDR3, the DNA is TGTGCCAGCAGTTCGGGGGGCCGCAATGAGCAGTTCTTC. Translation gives CASSSGGRNEQFF.

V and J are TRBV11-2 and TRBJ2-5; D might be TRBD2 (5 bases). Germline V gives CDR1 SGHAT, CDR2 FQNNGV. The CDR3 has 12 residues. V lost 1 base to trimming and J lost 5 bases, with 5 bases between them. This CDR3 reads CASSLGEETQYF. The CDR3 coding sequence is TGTGCCAGCAGCTTAGGGGAGGAGACCCAGTACTTC. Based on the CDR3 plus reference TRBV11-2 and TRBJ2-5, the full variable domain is EAGVAQSPRYKIIEKRQSVAFWCNPISGHATLYWYQQILGQGPKLLIQFQNNGVVDDSQLPKDRFSAERLKGVDSTLKIQPAKLEDSAVYLCASSLGEETQYFGPGTRLLVL.

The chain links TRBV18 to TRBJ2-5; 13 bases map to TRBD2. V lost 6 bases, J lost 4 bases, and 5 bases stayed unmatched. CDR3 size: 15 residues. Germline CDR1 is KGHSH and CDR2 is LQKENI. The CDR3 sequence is CASSRTSGGLETQYF. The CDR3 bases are TGTGCCAGCTCCAGGACTAGCGGGGGACTAGAGACCCAGTACTTC.

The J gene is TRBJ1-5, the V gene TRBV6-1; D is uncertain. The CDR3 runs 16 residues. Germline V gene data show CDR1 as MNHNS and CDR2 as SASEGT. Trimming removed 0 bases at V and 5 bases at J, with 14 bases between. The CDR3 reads CASSEAPSETYQPQHF. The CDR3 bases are TGTGCCAGCAGTGAAGCGCCGTCAGAAACCTATCAGCCCCAGCATTTT.

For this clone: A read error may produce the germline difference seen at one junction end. The CDR3, as DNA: TGTGCCAGGAGCTCCATGGGGGGGGCAGGGCGGGTCGACGGCTACACCTTC. As protein: CARSSMGGAGRVDGYTF. The chain links TRBV7-2 to TRBJ1-2; D perhaps matches TRBD1 (6 bases). Germline CDR1 SGHTA, CDR2 FQGNSA. CDR3 length: 17 amino acids.

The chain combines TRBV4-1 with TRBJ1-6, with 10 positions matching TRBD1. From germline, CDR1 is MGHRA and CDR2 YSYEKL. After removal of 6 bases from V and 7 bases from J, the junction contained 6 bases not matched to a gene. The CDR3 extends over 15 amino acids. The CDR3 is CASSTDRGHNSPLHF. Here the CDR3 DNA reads TGCGCCAGCAGTACCGACAGGGGGCACAATTCACCCCTCCACTTT.

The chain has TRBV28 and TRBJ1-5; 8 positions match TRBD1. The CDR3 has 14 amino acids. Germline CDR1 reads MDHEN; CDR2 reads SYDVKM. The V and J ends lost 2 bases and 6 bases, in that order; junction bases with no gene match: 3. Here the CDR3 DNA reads TGTGCCAGCAGTTTACTACAGGGGGGTCAGCCCCAGCATTTT. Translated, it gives CASSLLQGGQPQHF.

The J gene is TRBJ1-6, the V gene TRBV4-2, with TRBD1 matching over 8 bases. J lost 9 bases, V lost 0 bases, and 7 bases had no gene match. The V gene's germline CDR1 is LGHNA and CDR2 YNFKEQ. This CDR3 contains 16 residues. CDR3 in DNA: TGTGCCAGCAGCCAAGATCGAGGGACAGGCTCTTCACCCCTCCACTTT. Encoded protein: CASSQDRGTGSSPLHF.